This entry lists 10 T cell receptor beta chains sequenced from one sample in a study of T cell repertoires in cytomegalovirus infection. In TCRdb, the reads were re-called with MiXCR into one record per CDR3 protein. The table records roughly 500,000 distinct CDR3 sequences, around 11% of them present only once. Sequencing used PBMCs. The receptor set was obtained from a human donor in good health (CMV status not recorded). Some clones in this sample may be carry-over from other donors' samples.

This clonotype was counted many times. The chain combines TRBV4-1 with TRBJ1-2; D call uncertain. The CDR3 covers 15 residues. CDR1 is MGHRA, CDR2 YSYEKL, per germline. V was clipped by 4 bases and J by 8 bases, with 20 bases between them. CDR3: CASSPSGVSGNGYTF. The CDR3 region has the DNA TGCGCCAGCAGCCCGTCTGGGGTCTCCGGGAACGGCTACACCTTC.

Many counts were recorded for this clonotype. The rearrangement links TRBV7-3 to TRBJ2-2; 12 positions match TRBD2. Germline values: CDR1 SGHTA, CDR2 FQGTGA. This CDR3 spans 15 amino acids. Trimming at V came to 5 bases and at J to 5 bases, leaving 3 bases not matched to a gene. The CDR3 is CASSVTSGGTGELFF. In DNA, the CDR3 is TGTGCCAGCAGCGTGACTAGCGGGGGTACCGGGGAGCTGTTTTTT.

This clonotype showed up just a few times. The rearrangement links TRBV29-1 to TRBJ2-7; 8 nucleotides agree with TRBD1. The CDR3 runs 13 residues. V lost 5 bases and J lost 4; bases outside the gene matches: 7. The germline V gene has CDR1 SQVTM and CDR2 ANQGSEA. The CDR3 coding sequence is TGCAGCGTTCCCGGGACAGGAGGTTACGAGCAGTACTTC. Residues: CSVPGTGGYEQYF.

In its sample, this clonotype was seen a few times. The chain carries TRBV3-1 and TRBJ1-1; no definite D call. The CDR3 sequence is 16 residues long. Per germline, CDR1 LGHDT and CDR2 YNNKEL (reference sequence). V lost 3 bases and J lost 4, with 18 bases in between. The CDR3 region is CASSQTRSIGGTEAFF. CDR3 nucleotide sequence: TGTGCCAGCAGCCAGACGAGGTCCATAGGTGGCACTGAAGCTTTCTTT.

This clonotype was seen more than once but under ten times. CDR3 nucleotide sequence: TGCAGCGTGTTACCCGGGGGAGGAGAGACCCAGTACTTC. It is translated as CSVLPGGGETQYF. V usage is TRBV29-1 and J usage is TRBJ2-5, with D possibly being TRBD2 (6 bases). Germline V lookup: CDR1 SQVTM, CDR2 ANQGSEA. The CDR3 length is 13 residues. V shed 6 bases and J shed 4 bases, with 15 bases lying between them.

This clonotype was recorded a few times. V usage is TRBV27 and J usage is TRBJ1-5; D perhaps matches TRBD1 (5 bases). Trimming cost V 0 bases and J 3 bases, with 9 bases left between them. The CDR3 sequence is 15 residues long. Germline V gene lookup returns CDR1 MNHEY and CDR2 SMNVEV (reference sequence). The CDR3 DNA sequence: TGTGCCAGCAGTTTATCGACAGACCTCAATCAGCCCCAGCATTTT. Encoded protein: CASSLSTDLNQPQHF.

This clonotype was counted many times. The J gene is TRBJ1-4, the V gene TRBV5-4, with TRBD1 matching 9 bases. J was trimmed by 7 bases and V by 1 base; bases with no gene match: 5. Germline assignment: CDR1 SGHNT and CDR2 YYREEE (reference sequence). The CDR3 has 15 residues. DNA for the CDR3: TGTGCCAGCAGCTTGCGGGGACAGGGTCCTGAAAAACTGTTTTTT. It translates to CASSLRGQGPEKLFF.

This clonotype was seen only a few times. The chain couples TRBV19 to TRBJ2-7; the D gene is possibly TRBD1 (5 bases). This CDR3 is built from 13 residues. Germline V CDR1 and CDR2: LNHDA, SQIVND (reference sequence). The ends were cut back, 1 base at V and 4 bases at J, with 8 bases in the middle. The CDR3 region has the DNA TGTGCCAGTAGTATAGCGACAGATTACGAGCAGTACTTC. Its protein product is CASSIATDYEQYF.

CDR3 nucleotide sequence: TGCAGTGCTGACTCGACTTGGGAGACCCAGTACTTC. Translation: CSADSTWETQYF. The V gene is TRBV20-1, the J gene TRBJ2-5; D remains ambiguous. This CDR3 spans 12 amino acids. Deletions cut 5 bases from V and 5 bases from J, with 12 bases between. Germline CDR1 is DFQATT and CDR2 is SNEGSKA (reference sequence).

This clonotype has only a few counts. The chain employs TRBV6-6 and TRBJ1-5; 7 bases are a match to TRBD1. Germline CDR1 reads MNHNY; CDR2 reads SVGAGI (reference sequence). This CDR3 is 17 amino acids long. V trimming: 6 bases; J trimming: 4 bases; junction bases outside the gene matches: 15. CDR3 region: CASSPRPSRDSNQPQHF. The CDR3 nucleotides read TGTGCCAGCAGCCCCAGACCGTCCCGGGACAGTAATCAGCCCCAGCATTTT.